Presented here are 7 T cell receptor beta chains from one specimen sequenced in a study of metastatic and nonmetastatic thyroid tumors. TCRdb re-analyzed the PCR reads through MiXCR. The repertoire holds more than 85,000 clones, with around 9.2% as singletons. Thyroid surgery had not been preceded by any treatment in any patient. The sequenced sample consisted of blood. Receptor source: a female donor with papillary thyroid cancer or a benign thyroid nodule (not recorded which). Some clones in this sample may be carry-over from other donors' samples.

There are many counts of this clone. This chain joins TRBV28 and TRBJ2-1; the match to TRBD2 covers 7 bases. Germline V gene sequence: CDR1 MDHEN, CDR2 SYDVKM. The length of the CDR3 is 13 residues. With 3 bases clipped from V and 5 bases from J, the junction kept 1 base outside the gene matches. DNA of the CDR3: TGTGCCAGCAGTTTGGCGGGGGACAATGAGCAGTTCTTC. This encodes CASSLAGDNEQFF.

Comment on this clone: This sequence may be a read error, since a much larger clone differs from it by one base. CDR3 sequence: CASSANSGPTVELFF. CDR3 DNA sequence: TGTGCCAGCAGCGCAAATAGCGGTCCCACCGTGGAGCTGTTTTTT. The gene calls are TRBV9 and TRBJ2-2; perhaps TRBD2 as D (6 bases). CDR1 is SGDLS and CDR2 is YYNGEE in the germline V gene. The CDR3 has 15 residues. The full variable domain, its missing parts supplied by reference TRBV9 and TRBJ2-2, is DSGVTQTPKHLITATGQRVTLRCSPRSGDLSVYWYQQSLDQGLQFLIQYYNGEERAKGNILERFSAQQFPDLHSELNLSSLELGDSALYFCASSANSGPTVELFFGEGSRLTVL.

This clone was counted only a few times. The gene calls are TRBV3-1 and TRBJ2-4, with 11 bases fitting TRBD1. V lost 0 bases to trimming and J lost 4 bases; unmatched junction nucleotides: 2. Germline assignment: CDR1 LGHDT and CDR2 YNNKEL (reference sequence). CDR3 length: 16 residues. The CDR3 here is CASSQEDRGLKNIQYF. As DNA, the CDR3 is TGTGCCAGCAGCCAAGAGGACAGGGGGCTTAAAAACATTCAGTACTTC.

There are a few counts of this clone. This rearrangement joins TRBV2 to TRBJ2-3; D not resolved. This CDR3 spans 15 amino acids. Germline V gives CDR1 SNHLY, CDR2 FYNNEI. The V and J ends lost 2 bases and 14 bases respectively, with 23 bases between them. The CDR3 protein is CASSEQHTVDFNRYF. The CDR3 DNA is TGTGCCAGCAGTGAACAACACACCGTCGACTTTAATCGGTATTTT.

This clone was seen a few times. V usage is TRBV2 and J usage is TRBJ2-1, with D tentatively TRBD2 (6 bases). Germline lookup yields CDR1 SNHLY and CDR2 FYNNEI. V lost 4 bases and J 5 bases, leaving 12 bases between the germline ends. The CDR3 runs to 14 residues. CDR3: CASSVAGKNNEQFF. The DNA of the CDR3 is TGTGCCAGCAGTGTGGCGGGGAAGAACAATGAGCAGTTCTTC. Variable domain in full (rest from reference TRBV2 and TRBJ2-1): EPEVTQTPSHQVTQMGQEVILRCVPISNHLYFYWYRQILGQKVEFLVSFYNNEISEKSEIFDDQFSVERPDGSNFTLKIRSTKLEDSAMYFCASSVAGKNNEQFFGPGTRLTVL.

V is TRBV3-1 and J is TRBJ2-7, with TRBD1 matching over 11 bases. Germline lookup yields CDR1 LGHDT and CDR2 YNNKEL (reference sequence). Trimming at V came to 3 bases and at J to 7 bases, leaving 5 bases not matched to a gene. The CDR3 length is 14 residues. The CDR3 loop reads CASSHLGQGGEQYF. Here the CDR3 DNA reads TGTGCCAGCAGCCACCTGGGACAGGGGGGAGAGCAGTACTTC.

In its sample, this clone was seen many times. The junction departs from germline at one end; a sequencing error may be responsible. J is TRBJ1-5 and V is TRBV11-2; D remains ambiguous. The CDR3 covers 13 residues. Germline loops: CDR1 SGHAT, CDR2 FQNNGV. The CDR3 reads CACSLNSNQPQHF. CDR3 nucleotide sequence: TGTGCCTGCAGCTTAAATAGCAATCAGCCCCAGCATTTT.